The next 5 T cell receptor beta chains were all read from a single sample in a study of T-cell memory formation after mild COVID-19. TCRdb passed the 5' RACE reads through MiXCR, listing each CDR3 protein once. Of about 140,000 distinct CDR3 sequences in the sample, almost 25% were seen once. The sequenced sample was PBMCs or a T cell subset sorted from them (not recorded which). These receptors all stem from an adult woman who had mild COVID-19 (a few samples of this study predate the infection). Cell type and time point are not known.

The chain employs TRBV11-3 and TRBJ2-5; 12 bases fit TRBD2. The length of the CDR3 is 16 residues. The V gene end was trimmed by 8 bases and the J gene end by 5 bases; junction bases not matched to a gene: 12. Germline CDR1 is SGHNT and CDR2 is YENEEA. The CDR3 loop is CASGIRLAGVGETQYF. Here the CDR3 DNA reads TGTGCCAGCGGAATTAGACTAGCGGGAGTGGGGGAGACCCAGTACTTC.

V usage is TRBV6-1 and J usage is TRBJ2-7; no clear D gene. Per germline, CDR1 MNHNS and CDR2 SASEGT. Trimming took 2 bases from V and 1 from J, leaving 6 bases between them. The CDR3 is made up of 13 amino acids. The CDR3 DNA sequence: TGTGCCAGCAGTGAATTTAGGTCCTACGAGCAGTACTTC. This codes for CASSEFRSYEQYF.

The chain joins TRBV20-1 to TRBJ1-1; no clear D. This CDR3 spans 13 amino acids. The germline V gene encodes CDR1 DFQATT and CDR2 SNEGSKA (reference sequence). V lost 5 bases and J 0 bases, leaving 10 bases between the germline ends. CDR3 in amino acids: CSAVATMNTEAFF. The CDR3 coding sequence is TGCAGTGCTGTGGCGACGATGAACACTGAAGCTTTCTTT.

CDR3 bases: TGTGCCAGCAGGTCCGGGGACAGATCACAAGAGACCCAGTACTTC. Its translation is CASRSGDRSQETQYF. The chain is built from TRBV6-6 and TRBJ2-5, with 7 bases that match TRBD1. CDR1 MNHNY and CDR2 SVGAGI come from the germline V gene (reference sequence). V gave up 6 bases and J gave up 2 bases; unmatched junction bases: 9. The CDR3 covers 15 residues.

This clonotype turned up a few times. V and J are TRBV6-6 and TRBJ1-1, with D perhaps TRBD1 (6 bases). The CDR3 runs to 14 residues. With 5 bases removed from V and 6 bases from J, the gap between germline ends came to 16 bases. In germline, CDR1 is MNHNY, CDR2 SVGAGI (reference sequence). CDR3: CASSLGLGGPEAFF. The CDR3 DNA is TGTGCCAGCAGTCTAGGGCTGGGGGGCCCTGAAGCTTTCTTT.